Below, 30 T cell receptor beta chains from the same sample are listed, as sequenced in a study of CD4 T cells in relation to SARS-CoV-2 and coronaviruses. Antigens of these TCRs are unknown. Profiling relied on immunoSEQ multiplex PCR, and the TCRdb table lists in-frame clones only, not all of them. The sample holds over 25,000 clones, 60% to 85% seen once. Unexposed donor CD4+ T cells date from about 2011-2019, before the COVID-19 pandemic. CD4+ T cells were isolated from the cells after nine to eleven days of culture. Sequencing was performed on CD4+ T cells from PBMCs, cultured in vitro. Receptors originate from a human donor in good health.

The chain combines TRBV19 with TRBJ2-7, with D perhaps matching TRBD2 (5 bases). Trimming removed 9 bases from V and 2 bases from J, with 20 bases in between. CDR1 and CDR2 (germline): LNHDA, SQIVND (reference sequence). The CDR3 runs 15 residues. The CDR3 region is CASNPVSGVTYEQYF. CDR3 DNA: TGTGCCAGCAATCCGGTGAGCGGTGTCACCTACGAGCAGTACTTC.

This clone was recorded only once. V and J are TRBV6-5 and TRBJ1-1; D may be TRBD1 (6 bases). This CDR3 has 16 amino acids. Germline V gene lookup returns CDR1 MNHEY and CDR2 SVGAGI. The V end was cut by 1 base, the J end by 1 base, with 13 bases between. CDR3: CASSYLGGVGNTEAFF. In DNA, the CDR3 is TGTGCCAGCAGTTACTTAGGGGGGGTGGGGAACACTGAAGCTTTCTTT.

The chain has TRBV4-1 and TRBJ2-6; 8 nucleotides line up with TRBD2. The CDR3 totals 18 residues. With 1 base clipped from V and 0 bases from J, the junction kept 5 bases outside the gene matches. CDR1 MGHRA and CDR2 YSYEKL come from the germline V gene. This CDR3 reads CASSQGTAGGSGANVLTF. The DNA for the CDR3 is TGCGCCAGCAGCCAAGGGACTGCGGGGGGCTCTGGGGCCAACGTCCTGACTTTC.

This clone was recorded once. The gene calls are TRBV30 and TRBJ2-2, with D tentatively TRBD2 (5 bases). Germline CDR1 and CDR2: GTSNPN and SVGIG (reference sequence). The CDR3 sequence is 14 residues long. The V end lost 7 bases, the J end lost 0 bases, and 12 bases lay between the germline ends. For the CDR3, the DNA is TGTGCCTACCTGGGAGCGGCGAACACCGGGGAGCTGTTTTTT. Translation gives CAYLGAANTGELFF.

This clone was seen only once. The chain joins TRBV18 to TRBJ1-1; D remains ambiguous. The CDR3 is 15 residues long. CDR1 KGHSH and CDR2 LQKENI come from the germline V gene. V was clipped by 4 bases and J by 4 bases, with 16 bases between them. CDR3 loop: CASSQTARTATEAFF. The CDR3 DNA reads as TGTGCCAGCTCACAAACAGCTCGGACGGCCACTGAAGCTTTCTTT.

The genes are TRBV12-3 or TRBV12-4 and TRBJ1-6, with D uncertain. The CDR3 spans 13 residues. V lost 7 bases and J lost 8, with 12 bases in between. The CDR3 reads CASNPGRDSPLHF. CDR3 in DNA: TGTGCCAGCAACCCAGGAAGGGATTCACCCCTCCACTTT.

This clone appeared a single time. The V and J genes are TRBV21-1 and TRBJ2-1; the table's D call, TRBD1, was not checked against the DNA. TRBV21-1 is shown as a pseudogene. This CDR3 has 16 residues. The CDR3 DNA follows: TGTGCCAGCAGCAAAATTCAACAGATTTTTTACAATGAGCAGTTCTTC. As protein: CASSKIQQIFYNEQFF.

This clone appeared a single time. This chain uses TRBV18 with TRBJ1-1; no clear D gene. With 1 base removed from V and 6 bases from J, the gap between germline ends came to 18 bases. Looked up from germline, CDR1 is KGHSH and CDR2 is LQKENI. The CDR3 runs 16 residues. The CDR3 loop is CASSPRRKTTAPEAFF. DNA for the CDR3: TGTGCCAGCTCACCACGGAGGAAGACCACGGCGCCTGAAGCTTTCTTT.

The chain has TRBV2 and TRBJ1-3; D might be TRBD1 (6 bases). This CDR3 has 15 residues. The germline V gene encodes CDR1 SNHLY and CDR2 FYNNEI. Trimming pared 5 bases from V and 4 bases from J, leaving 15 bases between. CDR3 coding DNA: TGTGCCAGCAGTCTGACAGGAGGAAGAGGAAACACCATATATTTT. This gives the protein CASSLTGGRGNTIYF. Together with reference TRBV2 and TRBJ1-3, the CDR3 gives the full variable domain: EPEVTQTPSHQVTQMGQEVILRCVPISNHLYFYWYRQILGQKVEFLVSFYNNEISEKSEIFDDQFSVERPDGSNFTLKIRSTKLEDSAMYFCASSLTGGRGNTIYFGEGSWLTVV.

DNA for the CDR3: TGTGCCAGCAGGCGGATGGGAGGGAAGATTGGAAACACCATATATTTT. Translating it yields CASRRMGGKIGNTIYF. V gene TRBV11-2 combines with J gene TRBJ1-3; D is unclear. Germline CDR1 is SGHAT and CDR2 is FQNNGV. The CDR3 has 16 amino acids. V lost 6 bases, J lost 3 bases, and 18 bases lay in between.

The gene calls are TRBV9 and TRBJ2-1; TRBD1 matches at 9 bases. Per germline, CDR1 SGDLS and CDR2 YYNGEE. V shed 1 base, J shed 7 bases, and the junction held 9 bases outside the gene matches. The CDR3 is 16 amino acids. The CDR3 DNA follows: TGTGCCAGCAGCGTACTCGGAGGTGGGACAGGGAATGAGCAGTTCTTC. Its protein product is CASSVLGGGTGNEQFF.

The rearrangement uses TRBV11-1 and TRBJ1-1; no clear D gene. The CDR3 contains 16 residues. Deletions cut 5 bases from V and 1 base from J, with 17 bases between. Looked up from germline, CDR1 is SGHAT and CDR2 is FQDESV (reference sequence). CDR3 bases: TGTGCCAGCAGCCCCATTGTGATCAGACGGAACACTGAAGCTTTCTTT. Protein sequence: CASSPIVIRRNTEAFF. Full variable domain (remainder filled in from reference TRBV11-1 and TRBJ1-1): EAEVAQSPRYKITEKSQAVAFWCDPISGHATLYWYRQILGQGPELLVQFQDESVVDDSQLPKDRFSAERLKGVDSTLKIQPAELGDSAMYLCASSPIVIRRNTEAFFGQGTRLTVV.

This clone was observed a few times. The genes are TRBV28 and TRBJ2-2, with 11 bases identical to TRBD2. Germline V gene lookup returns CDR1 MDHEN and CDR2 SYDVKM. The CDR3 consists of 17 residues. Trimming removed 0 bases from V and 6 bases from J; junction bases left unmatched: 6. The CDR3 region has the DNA TGTGCCAGCAGTTTATGGAGTCTAGCGGGAGGTCCCGGGGAGCTGTTTTTT. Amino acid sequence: CASSLWSLAGGPGELFF.

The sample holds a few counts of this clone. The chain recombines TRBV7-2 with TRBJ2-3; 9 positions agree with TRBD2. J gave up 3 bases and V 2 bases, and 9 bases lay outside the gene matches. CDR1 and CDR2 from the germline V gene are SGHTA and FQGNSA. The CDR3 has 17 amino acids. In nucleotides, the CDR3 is TGTGCCAGCAGCTTAATGGTAGCGGGAGTTAGGACAGATACGCAGTATTTT. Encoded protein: CASSLMVAGVRTDTQYF.

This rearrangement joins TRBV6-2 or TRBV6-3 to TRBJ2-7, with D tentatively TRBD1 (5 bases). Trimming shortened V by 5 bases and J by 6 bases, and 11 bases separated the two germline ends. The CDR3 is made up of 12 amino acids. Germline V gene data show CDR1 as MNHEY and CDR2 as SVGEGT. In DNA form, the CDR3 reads TGTGCCAGCAGTATGACAGTTCGCGAGCAGTACTTC. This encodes CASSMTVREQYF.

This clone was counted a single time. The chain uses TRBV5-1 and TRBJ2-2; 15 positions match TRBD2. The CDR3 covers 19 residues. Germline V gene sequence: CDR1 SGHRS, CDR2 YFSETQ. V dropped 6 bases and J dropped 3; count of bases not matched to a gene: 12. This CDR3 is CASNRRTSGGATHTGELFF. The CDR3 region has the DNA TGCGCCAGCAACCGTCGGACTAGCGGGGGGGCAACCCACACCGGGGAGCTGTTTTTT.

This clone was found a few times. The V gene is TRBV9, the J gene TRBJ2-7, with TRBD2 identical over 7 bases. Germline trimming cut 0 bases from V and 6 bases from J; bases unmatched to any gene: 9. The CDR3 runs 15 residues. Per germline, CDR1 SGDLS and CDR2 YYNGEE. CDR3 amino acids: CASSVGGRRTSEQYF. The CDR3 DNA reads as TGTGCCAGCAGCGTAGGCGGGAGAAGGACTAGCGAGCAGTACTTC.

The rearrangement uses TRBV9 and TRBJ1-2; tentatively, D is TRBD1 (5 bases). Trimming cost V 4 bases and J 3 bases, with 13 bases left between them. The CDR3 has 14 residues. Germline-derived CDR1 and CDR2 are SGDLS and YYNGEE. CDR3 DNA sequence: TGTGCCAGCAGCCCTCCTGACAGATACTATGGCTACACCTTC. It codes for CASSPPDRYYGYTF.

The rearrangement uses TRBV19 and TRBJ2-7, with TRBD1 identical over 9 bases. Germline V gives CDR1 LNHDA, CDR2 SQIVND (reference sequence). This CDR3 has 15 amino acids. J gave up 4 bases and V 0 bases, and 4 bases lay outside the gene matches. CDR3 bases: TGTGCCAGTAGTATAGAATCGGGACAGGGATACGAGCAGTACTTC. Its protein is CASSIESGQGYEQYF.

CDR3 residues: CASGLVPAGSEQPQHF. The CDR3 region has the DNA TGTGCTAGTGGTTTGGTACCGGCAGGGTCGGAGCAGCCCCAGCATTTT. This chain links TRBV12-5 with TRBJ1-5; maybe TRBD1 (5 bases). V lost 0 bases to trimming and J lost 7 bases, with 16 bases between them. Germline loops: CDR1 LGHNT, CDR2 FRNRAP. The CDR3 is made up of 16 amino acids.

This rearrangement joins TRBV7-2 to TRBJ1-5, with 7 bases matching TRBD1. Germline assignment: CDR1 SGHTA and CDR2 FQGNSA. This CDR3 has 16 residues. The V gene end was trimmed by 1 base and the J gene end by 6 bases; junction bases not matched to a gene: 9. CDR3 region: CASSLGDRIFPQPQHF. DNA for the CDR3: TGTGCCAGCAGCTTAGGGGACAGAATTTTCCCTCAGCCCCAGCATTTT.

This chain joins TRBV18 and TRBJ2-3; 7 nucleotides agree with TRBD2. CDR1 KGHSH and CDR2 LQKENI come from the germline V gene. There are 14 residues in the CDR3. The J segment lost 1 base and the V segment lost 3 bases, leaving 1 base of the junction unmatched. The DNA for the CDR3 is TGTGCCAGCTCACCTGGACTAGGCACAGATACGCAGTATTTT. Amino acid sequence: CASSPGLGTDTQYF.

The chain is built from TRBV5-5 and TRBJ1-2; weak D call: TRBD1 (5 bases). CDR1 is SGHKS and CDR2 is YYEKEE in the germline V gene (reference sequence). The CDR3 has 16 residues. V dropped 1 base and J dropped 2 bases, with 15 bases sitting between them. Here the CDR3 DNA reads TGTGCCAGCAGCTTGCAGGGTAGGCAAGGGAACTATGGCTACACCTTC. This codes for CASSLQGRQGNYGYTF.

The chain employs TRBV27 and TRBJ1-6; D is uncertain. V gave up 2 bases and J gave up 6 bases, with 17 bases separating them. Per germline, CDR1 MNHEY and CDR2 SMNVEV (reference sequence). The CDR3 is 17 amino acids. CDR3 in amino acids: CASSLRPASLTNSPLHF. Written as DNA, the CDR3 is TGTGCCAGCAGTTTAAGGCCAGCCTCTCTTACTAATTCACCCCTCCACTTT.

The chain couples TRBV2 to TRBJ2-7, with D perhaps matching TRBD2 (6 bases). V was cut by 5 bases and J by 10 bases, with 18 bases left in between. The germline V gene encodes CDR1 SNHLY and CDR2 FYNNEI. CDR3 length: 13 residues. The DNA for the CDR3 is TGTGCCAGCAGTCCCACTACGGGGGTCGGTCAGTACTTC. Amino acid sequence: CASSPTTGVGQYF.

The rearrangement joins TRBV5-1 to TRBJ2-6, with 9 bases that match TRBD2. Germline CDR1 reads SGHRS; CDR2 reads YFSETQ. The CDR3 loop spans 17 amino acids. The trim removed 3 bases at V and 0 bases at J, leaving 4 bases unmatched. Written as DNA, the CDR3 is TGCGCCAGCAGCTCACTAGCGGGCGGCTCTGGGGCCAACGTCCTGACTTTC. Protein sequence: CASSSLAGGSGANVLTF.

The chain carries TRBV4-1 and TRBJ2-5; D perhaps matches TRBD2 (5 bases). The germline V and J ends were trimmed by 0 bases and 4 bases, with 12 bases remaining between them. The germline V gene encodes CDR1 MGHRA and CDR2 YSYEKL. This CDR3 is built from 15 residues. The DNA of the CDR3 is TGCGCCAGCAGCCAAGATATGCAAGCGGTAGAGACCCAGTACTTC. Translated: CASSQDMQAVETQYF.

CDR3 nucleotide sequence: TGTGCCAGCAGCTTTCGAGGGGGAATTAGCTCCTACGAGCAGTACTTC. The encoded protein is CASSFRGGISSYEQYF. The chain carries TRBV5-4 and TRBJ2-7; possible D gene TRBD1, 6 bases. V was pared by 2 bases and J by 0 bases, with 15 bases between. This CDR3 has 16 residues. Germline-derived CDR1 and CDR2 are SGHNT and YYREEE (reference sequence).

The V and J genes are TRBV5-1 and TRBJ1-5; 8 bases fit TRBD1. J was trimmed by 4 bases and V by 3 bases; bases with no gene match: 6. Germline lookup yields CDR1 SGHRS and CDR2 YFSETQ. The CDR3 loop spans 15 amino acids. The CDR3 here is CASSSTGTGNQPQHF. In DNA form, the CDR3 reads TGCGCCAGCAGCTCCACGGGGACAGGAAATCAGCCCCAGCATTTT.

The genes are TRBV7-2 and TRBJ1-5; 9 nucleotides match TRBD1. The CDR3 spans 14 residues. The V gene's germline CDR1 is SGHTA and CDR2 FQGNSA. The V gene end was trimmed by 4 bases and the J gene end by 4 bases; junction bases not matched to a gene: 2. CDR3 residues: CASSYGTGNQPQHF. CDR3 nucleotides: TGTGCCAGCAGCTACGGGACAGGGAATCAGCCCCAGCATTTT.